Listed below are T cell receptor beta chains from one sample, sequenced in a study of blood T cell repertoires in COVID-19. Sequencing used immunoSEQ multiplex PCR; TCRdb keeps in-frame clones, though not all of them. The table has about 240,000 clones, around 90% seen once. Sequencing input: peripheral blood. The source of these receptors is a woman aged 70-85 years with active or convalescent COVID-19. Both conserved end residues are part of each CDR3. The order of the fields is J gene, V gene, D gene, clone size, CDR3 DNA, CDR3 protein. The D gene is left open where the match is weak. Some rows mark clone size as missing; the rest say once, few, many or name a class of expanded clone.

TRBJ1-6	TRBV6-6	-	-	TGTGCCAGCACTATGGTCCGTCTTAATTCACCCCTCCACTTT	CASTMVRLNSPLHF
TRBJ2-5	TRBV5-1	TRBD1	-	TGCGCCAGCAGCTTGGACGTAGCGACAGGGGAGACCCAGTACTTC	CASSLDVATGETQYF
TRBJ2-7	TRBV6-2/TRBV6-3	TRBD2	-	TGTGCCAGCAGTTACCGGACTAGCGGGGGGTACGAGCAGTACTTC	CASSYRTSGGYEQYF
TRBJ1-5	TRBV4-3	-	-	TGCGCCAGCAGCCAAGATCTTCTCGTAGATAGCAATCAGCCCCAGCATTTT	CASSQDLLVDSNQPQHF
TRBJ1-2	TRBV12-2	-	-	TGTGCAAGTCGCTTAGGTTATGAGGGACAGGTCCTTAGGGGCACCTATGGCTACACCTTC	CASRLGYEGQVLRGTYGYTF
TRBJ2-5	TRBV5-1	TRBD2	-	TGCGCCAGCAGCCCCCGGTTAGCGGGGGGGTTAGGAGAGACCCAGTACTTC	CASSPRLAGGLGETQYF
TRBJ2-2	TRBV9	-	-	TGTGCCAGCAGCGTACAACAGGGTACCGGGGAGCTGTTTTTT	CASSVQQGTGELFF
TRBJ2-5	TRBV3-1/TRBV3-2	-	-	TGTGCCAGCAGCCAAGGCCGGGGGACCCAGTACTTC	CASSQGRGTQYF
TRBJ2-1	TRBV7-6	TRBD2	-	TGTGCCAGCAGCTTAATGACCTCCCCCTTAGCGGGGGGGGGAAATGAGCAGTTCTTC	CASSLMTSPLAGGGNEQFF
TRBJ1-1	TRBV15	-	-	TGTGCCACCAGCAGAGTCTCCCCCACTGAAGCTTTCTTT	CATSRVSPTEAFF
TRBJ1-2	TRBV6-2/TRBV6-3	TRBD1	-	TGTGCCAGCAGTTCCGGGACAGAAGGAGTCTACACCTTC	CASSSGTEGVYTF
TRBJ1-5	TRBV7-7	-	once	TGTGCCAGCAGCTTAACGCGGGATCAGCCCCAGCATTTT	CASSLTRDQPQHF
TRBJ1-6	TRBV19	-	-	TGTGCCTCTCTCGGGGGGAATTCACCCCTCCACTTT	CASLGGNSPLHF
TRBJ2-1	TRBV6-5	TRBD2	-	TGTGCCAGCGGGGGGGGTTACAATGAGCAGTTCTTC	CASGGGYNEQFF
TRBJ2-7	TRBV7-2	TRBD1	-	TGTGCCAGCAGCGGAAAGACAGGGGGCAAAAGCGAGCAGTACTTC	CASSGKTGGKSEQYF
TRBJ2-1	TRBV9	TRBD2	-	TGTGCCAGCAGCTTATCACTAGCGGGGGGGCTCAATGAGCAGTTCTTC	CASSLSLAGGLNEQFF
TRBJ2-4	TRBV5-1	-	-	TGCGCCAGCAATGGGGGCGCAGCCAAAAACATTCAGTACTTC	CASNGGAAKNIQYF
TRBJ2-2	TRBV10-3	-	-	TGTGCCATCAGTGATCAGGGCACCCCGAGAACCGGGGAGCTGTTTTTT	CAISDQGTPRTGELFF
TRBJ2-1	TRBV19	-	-	TGTGCCAGTAGTAACCTAAGGGAGGTAAACTGGGGGCAGTTCTTC	CASSNLREVNWGQFF
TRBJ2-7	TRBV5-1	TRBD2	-	TGCGCCAGCAGCTCCCTGGGGGGGATCACATACGAGCAGTACTTC	CASSSLGGITYEQYF
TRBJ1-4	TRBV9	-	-	TGTGCCAGCAGCGTAGGCCCGGTAAACGAAAAACTGTTTTTT	CASSVGPVNEKLFF
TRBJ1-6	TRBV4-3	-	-	TGCGCCAGCAGCCAAGCGGGTTATAATTCACCCCTCCACTTT	CASSQAGYNSPLHF
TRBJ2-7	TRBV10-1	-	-	TGCGCCAGCAGTGATGGACCCCCAGGGAAGCAGTACTTC	CASSDGPPGKQYF
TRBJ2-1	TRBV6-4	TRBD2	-	TGTGCCAGCAGTCCCAGCGGGGGGGCCTTTGAGCAGTTCTTC	CASSPSGGAFEQFF
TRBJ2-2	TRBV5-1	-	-	TGCGCCAGCAGCCCCCTGCAGGGCACCGGGGAGCTGTTTTTT	CASSPLQGTGELFF
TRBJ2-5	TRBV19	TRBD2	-	TGTGCCAGCACGCCTGGGGGGGAGGTGCAGTACTTC	CASTPGGEVQYF
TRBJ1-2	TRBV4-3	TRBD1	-	TGCGCCAGCAGCCCAGTAGGGACAGGGAATGGCTACACCTTC	CASSPVGTGNGYTF
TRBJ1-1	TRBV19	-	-	TGTGCCAGTAGTATCAGGGAATGGGGCATGAACACTGAAGCTTTCTTT	CASSIREWGMNTEAFF
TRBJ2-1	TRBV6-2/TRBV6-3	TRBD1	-	TGTGCCAGCAGTTACTCGGAGACAGGGAATGAGCAGTTCTTC	CASSYSETGNEQFF
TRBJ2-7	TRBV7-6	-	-	TGTGCCAGCAGCGCGGGACTTGGTATGGCGGAGCAGTACTTC	CASSAGLGMAEQYF
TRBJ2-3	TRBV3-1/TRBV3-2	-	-	TGTGCCAGCAGCCAAGTTCAGGGTTCATCTGATACGCAGTATTTT	CASSQVQGSSDTQYF
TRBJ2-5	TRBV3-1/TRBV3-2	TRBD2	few	TGTGCCAGCAGGCAGAATAGCGGGGGCGAGACCCAGTACTTC	CASRQNSGGETQYF
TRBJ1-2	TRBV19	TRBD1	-	TGTGCCAGTAGTATCGACAGGGGGCTCTACACCTTC	CASSIDRGLYTF
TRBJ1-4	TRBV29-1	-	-	TGCAGCGTTGTCGGCGGACGGGGAATCGACGGCGAAAAACTGTTTTTT	CSVVGGRGIDGEKLFF
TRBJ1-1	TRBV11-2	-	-	TGTGCCAGCAGTCCTGACAGGTACACTGAAGCTTTCTTT	CASSPDRYTEAFF
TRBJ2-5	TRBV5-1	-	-	TGCGCCAGCAGCTTGGGGCAGCAACCGACGGGGACCCAGTACTTC	CASSLGQQPTGTQYF
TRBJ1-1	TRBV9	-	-	TGTGCCAGCAGCGAGACAGTCTTAGGCCTTGAAGCTTTCTTT	CASSETVLGLEAFF
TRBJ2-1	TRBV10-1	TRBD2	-	TGCGCCAGCAGTGAAAGCCGGGGACTAGCGGGGGGAAATGAGCAGTTCTTC	CASSESRGLAGGNEQFF
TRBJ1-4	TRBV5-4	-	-	TGTGCCAGCAGCTTGATGACAGGTTCTAATGAAAAACTGTTTTTT	CASSLMTGSNEKLFF
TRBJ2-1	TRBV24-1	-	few	TGTGCCACCGGGGGTTGGGGGGGCAAAGAGACCTCCAATGAGCAGTTCTTC	CATGGWGGKETSNEQFF
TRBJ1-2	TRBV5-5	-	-	TGTGCCAGCAGCCCTACCAACTATGGCTACACCTTC	CASSPTNYGYTF
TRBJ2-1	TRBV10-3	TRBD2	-	TGTGCCACCCGCCCACCGGGAGGAGAGGAGTTCTTC	CATRPPGGEEFF